This T cell receptor (beta chain) is from a study of CXCR3-negative and CXCR3-positive naive CD8 T cells. Study in general: Each library held about 1.5 +/- 0.3 million TRB reads, 130 million to 150 million in total. General study points: In CXCR3-positive naive cells, the TRB CDR3s were more hydrophobic than in CXCR3-negative naive cells. Each naive subset displayed comparably high diversity, whereas memory CD8+ cells displayed much lower diversity.

This CDR3 comprises 14 residues. UMI-labeled TRB cDNA libraries were prepared by 5' RACE. TCRdb reprocessed the 5' RACE reads and keeps a single row for each CDR3 protein, giving no DNA. The sample totals some 150,000 distinct CDR3 sequences. In the case of this clonotype: The antigen is unknown.

Material: naive CXCR3+ CD8+ T cells from blood. Subset in this sample: CD45RO-CCR7+CD27+CD95- naive CD8+ T cells expressing CXCR3 (TNR3+). This clonotype was sampled from a human donor in good health. Some clones in this sample may be carry-over from other donors' samples. This chain uses TRBV12-3 or TRBV12-4 with TRBJ2-7; TCRdb's D call of TRBD2 is untestable without DNA. Here the CDR3 reads CASSFQRGDYEQYF.